These 23 T cell receptor beta chains were all obtained from the same sample, sequenced in a study of Ad26.COV2.S vaccination and SARS-CoV-2 variants. Treatment indicated: approximately 18 received Ad26.COV2.S at low or high dose, single or two shots; about 5 received placebo; per-sample allocation not given. Sampling took place 63 days after the first vaccine or placebo injection. The repertoire was sequenced with immunoSEQ multiplex PCR; TCRdb's copy has only in-frame clones and lacks some. In the table there are roughly 400,000 clones, 92% of which are singletons. Sequencing was performed on peripheral blood, taken in a trial of Ad26.COV2.S vaccine versus placebo. The origin of the receptors is a person between 18 and 65 years old who received the Ad26.COV2.S COVID-19 vaccine or a placebo.

This sequence joins TRBV7-2 and TRBJ2-7; perhaps TRBD2 as D (5 bases). This CDR3 region has 15 residues. Trimming shortened V by 5 bases and J by 3 bases, and 17 bases separated the two germline ends. CDR1 and CDR2 from the germline V gene are SGHTA and FQGNSA. Here the CDR3 reads CASSPVGVGYYEQYF. The DNA of the CDR3 is TGTGCCAGCAGCCCCGTCGGGGTAGGTTACTACGAGCAGTACTTC.

This chain uses TRBV19 with TRBJ2-5, with 10 positions matching TRBD2. V shed 2 bases and J 4 bases; nucleotides not matched to a gene: 4. CDR3 length: 15 amino acids. Germline V gene sequence: CDR1 LNHDA, CDR2 SQIVND (reference sequence). The CDR3 reads CASSILAGGPETQYF. CDR3 bases: TGTGCCAGTAGTATATTAGCGGGGGGCCCAGAGACCCAGTACTTC.

The V and J genes are TRBV2 and TRBJ1-2, with D uncertain. Germline CDR1 is SNHLY and CDR2 is FYNNEI. The CDR3 covers 10 residues. Between the trimmed V and J ends, which lost 6 bases and 8 bases, there was a span of 7 bases. CDR3 in DNA: TGTGCCAGCAGCGGGGTCGGCTACACCTTC. It yields the protein CASSGVGYTF.

This clone appeared a few times. This chain uses TRBV7-9 with TRBJ2-7; D is perhaps TRBD2 (5 bases). Germline V gene data show CDR1 as SEHNR and CDR2 as FQNEAQ (reference sequence). The CDR3 is 14 residues long. Between the trimmed V and J ends, which lost 1 base and 4 bases, there was a span of 11 bases. The CDR3 region has the DNA TGTGCCAGCAGCTTAGGTAGTGCGGGTTACGAGCAGTACTTC. Translating it yields CASSLGSAGYEQYF.

This clone was observed a single time. The rearrangement joins TRBV29-1 to TRBJ1-4; D is possibly TRBD1 (6 bases). Germline V gene sequence: CDR1 SQVTM, CDR2 ANQGSEA. Trimming left V 6 bases short and J 7 bases short, with 15 bases between. The CDR3 sequence is 13 residues long. Written as DNA, the CDR3 is TGCAGCGTCACTCAGGGGTCTGGTGAAAAACTGTTTTTT. As protein: CSVTQGSGEKLFF.

V gene TRBV5-1 combines with J gene TRBJ2-5, with D unclear. The ends were cut back, 0 bases at V and 4 bases at J, with 7 bases in the middle. CDR1 is SGHRS and CDR2 is YFSETQ in the germline V gene. The CDR3 is 13 amino acids. This CDR3 reads CASSLGVRETQYF. In DNA form, the CDR3 reads TGCGCCAGCAGCTTGGGAGTTCGAGAGACCCAGTACTTC.

The chain uses TRBV30 and TRBJ2-7, with a weak D call TRBD2 (5 bases). V gave up 0 bases and J gave up 5 bases, with 14 bases separating them. The germline V gene has CDR1 GTSNPN and CDR2 SVGIG (reference sequence). The CDR3 sequence is 14 residues long. The CDR3 loop reads CAWSVLRAGDEQYF. The CDR3 nucleotides read TGTGCCTGGAGTGTACTGAGGGCCGGGGACGAGCAGTACTTC.

V usage is TRBV5-6 and J usage is TRBJ2-7; TRBD1 aligns across 7 bases. Germline V gene sequence: CDR1 SGHDT, CDR2 YYEEEE. There are 15 residues in the CDR3. J gave up 3 bases and V 4 bases, and 10 bases lay outside the gene matches. The CDR3 protein is CASSGETGTDYEQYF. As DNA, the CDR3 is TGTGCCAGCAGCGGCGAGACAGGGACCGACTACGAGCAGTACTTC.

This clone was detected only a few times. This rearrangement joins TRBV4-1 to TRBJ1-1, with a tentative D call TRBD1 (5 bases). With 4 bases removed from V and 0 bases from J, the gap between germline ends came to 9 bases. CDR3 size: 14 residues. CDR1 is MGHRA and CDR2 is YSYEKL in the germline V gene. For the CDR3, the DNA is TGCGCCAGCAGCCGGACAAGAATGAACACTGAAGCTTTCTTT. Translating gives CASSRTRMNTEAFF.

This chain links TRBV6-5 with TRBJ1-2, with 8 bases matching TRBD1. The length of the CDR3 is 15 residues. CDR1 and CDR2 (germline): MNHEY, SVGAGI. V was pared by 5 bases and J by 4 bases, with 9 bases of the junction left unmatched. The CDR3 region has the DNA TGTGCCAGCAGTAAAAACAGGGGGATCTCCTATGGCTACACCTTC. The encoded protein is CASSKNRGISYGYTF.

This clone was seen a few times. This chain uses TRBV7-9 with TRBJ1-3, with 8 positions matching TRBD1. Unmatched junction bases numbered 8, after V lost 4 bases and J lost 0 bases. The CDR3 runs 17 residues. CDR1 is SEHNR, CDR2 FQNEAQ, per germline (reference sequence). The CDR3 here is CASSSLRGQISGNTIYF. In DNA form, the CDR3 reads TGTGCCAGCAGCTCCCTCAGGGGGCAAATCTCTGGAAACACCATATATTTT. Drawing the rest from reference TRBV7-9 and TRBJ1-3, the complete variable domain is DTGVSQNPRHKITKRGQNVTFRCDPISEHNRLYWYRQTLGQGPEFLTYFQNEAQLEKSRLLSDRFSAERPKGSFSTLEIQRTEQGDSAMYLCASSSLRGQISGNTIYFGEGSWLTVV.

The chain uses TRBV4-1 and TRBJ2-2; the D gene is possibly TRBD2 (5 bases). The CDR3 consists of 13 residues. V lost 2 bases, J lost 5 bases, and 6 bases lay in between. CDR1 and CDR2 (germline): MGHRA, YSYEKL. DNA of the CDR3: TGCGCCAGCAGCCAACTAGCTACCGGGGAGCTGTTTTTT. Protein sequence: CASSQLATGELFF.

The genes are TRBV6-2 or TRBV6-3 and TRBJ1-2, with 7 bases aligning to TRBD1. From germline, CDR1 is MNHEY and CDR2 SVGEGT. The V segment lost 6 bases and the J segment 4 bases; nucleotides outside the gene matches: 14. CDR3 length: 16 residues. The CDR3 loop reads CASSLLTGTDIYGYTF. In nucleotides, the CDR3 is TGTGCCAGCAGCCTTTTAACCGGGACAGACATCTATGGCTACACCTTC.

This clone appeared once. CDR3 residues: CAISEGAASLSYEQYF. The CDR3 bases are TGTGCCATCAGTGAGGGGGCAGCGTCACTCTCCTACGAGCAGTACTTC. The V gene is TRBV10-3, the J gene TRBJ2-7; D is perhaps TRBD1 (5 bases). V was cut by 2 bases and J by 0 bases, with 14 bases left in between. The CDR3 sequence is 16 residues long. Germline lookup yields CDR1 ENHRY and CDR2 SYGVKD.

CDR3 nucleotide sequence: TGTGCCAGCAGCTTGTATGGCAGGGGTAACAATCAGCCCCAGCATTTT. It codes for CASSLYGRGNNQPQHF. The chain employs TRBV5-6 and TRBJ1-5, with D possibly TRBD1 on 6 matching bases. The germline V gene encodes CDR1 SGHDT and CDR2 YYEEEE. V gave up 1 base and J gave up 3 bases, with 14 bases separating them. The CDR3 covers 16 residues.

The genes are TRBV30 and TRBJ2-3; the D is unclear. Trimming took off 3 bases at V and 4 bases at J, with 5 bases between the two ends. Germline V gene sequence: CDR1 GTSNPN, CDR2 SVGIG (reference sequence). This CDR3 has 11 residues. The CDR3 coding sequence is TGTGCCTGGAGCCCCGCAGATACGCAGTATTTT. This translates into CAWSPADTQYF. Combining the CDR3 with reference TRBV30 and TRBJ2-3 gives the whole variable domain SQTIHQWPATLVQPVGSPLSLECTVEGTSNPNLYWYRQAAGRGLQLLFYSVGIGQISSEVPQNLSASRPQDRQFILSSKKLLLSDSGFYLCAWSPADTQYFGPGTRLTVL.

The rearrangement links TRBV7-6 to TRBJ1-2; TRBD1 matches at 7 bases. Germline V CDR1 and CDR2: SGHVS, FNYEAQ. The length of the CDR3 is 14 residues. V was pared by 1 base and J by 6 bases, with 5 bases of the junction left unmatched. The CDR3 DNA sequence: TGTGCCAGCAGCTTAGAAGCCAGGGGGGATGGCTACACCTTC. Translation gives CASSLEARGDGYTF.

The V gene is TRBV29-1, the J gene TRBJ2-7, with 9 bases matching TRBD1. Trimming removed 4 bases from V and 5 bases from J; junction bases left unmatched: 3. There are 12 residues in the CDR3. From germline, CDR1 is SQVTM and CDR2 ANQGSEA. The CDR3 loop is CSVGQGGDEQYF. CDR3 sequence (DNA): TGCAGCGTTGGACAGGGGGGAGACGAGCAGTACTTC.

This clone has only a few counts. This chain uses TRBV7-9 with TRBJ1-5, with 7 bases fitting TRBD1. In germline, CDR1 is SEHNR, CDR2 FQNEAQ (reference sequence). This CDR3 has 15 residues. Trimming took 5 bases from V and 0 from J; bases not matched to a gene: 4. The CDR3 sequence is CASSLDRDSNQPQHF. Here the CDR3 DNA reads TGTGCCAGCAGCCTAGACAGGGATAGCAATCAGCCCCAGCATTTT.

This chain joins TRBV27 and TRBJ1-5, with D perhaps matching TRBD1 (6 bases). Per germline, CDR1 MNHEY and CDR2 SMNVEV (reference sequence). Trimming removed 4 bases from V and 6 bases from J, with 10 bases in between. This CDR3 spans 13 amino acids. CDR3 nucleotide sequence: TGTGCCAGCAGTTCCGGCAGGGGTCAGCCCCAGCATTTT. Translating gives CASSSGRGQPQHF.

V and J are TRBV6-6 and TRBJ1-2; D is uncertain. The CDR3 is made up of 14 amino acids. CDR1 and CDR2 from the germline V gene are MNHNY and SVGAGI (reference sequence). Trimming shortened V by 6 bases and J by 2 bases, and 13 bases separated the two germline ends. CDR3 coding DNA: TGTGCCAGCAGCGAAGGGAGGGCGAACTATGGCTACACCTTC. Translation: CASSEGRANYGYTF.

The chain has TRBV28 and TRBJ2-5; D perhaps matches TRBD2 (5 bases). The germline V gene has CDR1 MDHEN and CDR2 SYDVKM. CDR3 length: 15 residues. V was shortened by 3 bases and J by 2 bases, with 13 bases between the two germline ends. CDR3 loop: CASSFHGVTQETQYF. The CDR3 DNA follows: TGTGCCAGCAGTTTCCACGGGGTCACTCAAGAGACCCAGTACTTC.

V and J are TRBV27 and TRBJ2-3; perhaps TRBD2 as D (5 bases). The CDR3 consists of 16 residues. The germline V gene has CDR1 MNHEY and CDR2 SMNVEV (reference sequence). V was trimmed by 5 bases and J by 0 bases, leaving 15 bases between them. CDR3 in DNA: TGTGCCAGCAGTCCCTATATGGCGGGTAGCACAGATACGCAGTATTTT. Amino acids: CASSPYMAGSTDTQYF.